A selection of T cell receptor beta chains follows, all from one sample in a study of cytomegalovirus exposure and HLA in healthy donors. Assay: immunoSEQ multiplex PCR; the TCRdb copy retains only in-frame clones and omits some. The table lists approximately 72,000 clones, 94% of them singletons. The sequencing input was PBMCs. These receptors were collected from a woman between 18 and 29 years old in good health and CMV-seronegative. Each CDR3 is given with its conserved first and last residue. The D gene is left open where the match is weak. Rows may omit the clone size; those that give it use once, few, many or a size class.

J gene,clone size,D gene,V gene,CDR3 protein,CDR3 DNA
TRBJ2-5,.,.,TRBV19,CASRGTGLGTKTQYF,TGTGCCAGTAGGGGCACCGGTTTGGGCACGAAGACCCAGTACTTC
TRBJ2-7,.,TRBD2,TRBV6-5,CASSYSTSGSYEQYF,TGTGCCAGCAGTTACTCGACTAGCGGGAGCTACGAGCAGTACTTC
TRBJ2-1,.,.,TRBV6-1,CASSEALGGFNEQFF,TGTGCCAGCAGTGAAGCGCTAGGGGGTTTCAATGAGCAGTTCTTC
TRBJ2-7,.,TRBD1,TRBV5-4,CASSYRTGGYYEQYF,TGTGCCAGCAGCTACCGGACAGGGGGGTACTACGAGCAGTACTTC
TRBJ2-5,.,.,TRBV7-3,CASSSNSEETQYF,TGTGCCAGCAGTTCAAACAGTGAAGAGACCCAGTACTTC
TRBJ1-3,once,.,TRBV9,CASSVGYSLSGNTIYF,TGTGCCAGCAGCGTAGGGTACAGCCTCTCTGGAAACACCATATATTTT
TRBJ1-6,.,TRBD1,TRBV11-2,CASSRGVIGQGFSPLHF,TGTGCCAGCAGCCGAGGTGTGATCGGACAGGGGTTTTCACCCCTCCACTTT
TRBJ2-1,.,.,TRBV19,CASSIDRRGNEQFF,TGTGCCAGTAGTATAGATCGTCGGGGGAACGAGCAGTTCTTC
TRBJ2-7,.,TRBD1,TRBV4-1,CASSQGDGGQVWYEQYF,TGCGCCAGCAGCCAAGGTGACGGAGGACAGGTATGGTACGAGCAGTACTTC
TRBJ2-3,.,TRBD2,TRBV29-1,CSGSSGGADTQYF,TGCAGCGGCTCTAGCGGGGGGGCAGATACGCAGTATTTT
TRBJ1-5,.,TRBD1,TRBV19,CASSIANRGSSQPQHF,TGTGCCAGTAGTATAGCCAACAGGGGGTCTAGTCAGCCCCAGCATTTT
TRBJ1-3,.,TRBD1,TRBV9,CASRGTASGNTIYF,TGTGCCAGCAGAGGGACAGCCTCTGGAAACACCATATATTTT
TRBJ2-7,.,.,TRBV9,CASSVGQAGYEQYF,TGTGCCAGCAGCGTAGGACAGGCGGGCTACGAGCAGTACTTC
TRBJ1-5,.,TRBD1,TRBV19,CASSIRPQRQGARDQPQHF,TGTGCCAGTAGTATCCGCCCCCAACGACAGGGGGCGAGAGATCAGCCCCAGCATTTT
TRBJ1-2,.,.,TRBV7-8,CASSPLTNANYGYTF,TGTGCCAGCAGCCCGCTGACAAATGCTAACTATGGCTACACCTTC
TRBJ2-5,.,.,TRBV6-6,CASSYSRETQYF,TGTGCCAGCAGTTACTCGAGGGAGACCCAGTACTTC
TRBJ2-7,.,.,TRBV27,CASSLTAPMTSSYEQYF,TGTGCCAGCAGTCTAACTGCCCCCATGACTAGCTCCTACGAGCAGTACTTC
TRBJ1-6,.,.,TRBV27,CASSVQGLLDSPLHF,TGTGCCAGCAGCGTACAGGGCTTACTTGATTCACCCCTCCACTTT
TRBJ2-3,few,TRBD2,TRBV15,CATSSGTSGGRTDTQYF,TGTGCCACCAGCAGCGGGACTAGCGGGGGGCGAACAGATACGCAGTATTTT
TRBJ2-3,.,.,TRBV7-9,CASSLARGAPTDTQYF,TGTGCCAGCAGCTTAGCGCGGGGTGCCCCCACTGATACGCAGTATTTT
TRBJ2-1,once,.,TRBV23-1,CASSQEKRGNEQFF,TGCGCCAGCAGCCAAGAGAAAAGGGGGAATGAGCAGTTCTTC
TRBJ1-4,.,.,TRBV5-5,CASTTITGDEKLFF,TGTGCCAGCACCACAATTACAGGCGATGAAAAACTGTTTTTT
TRBJ1-6,.,TRBD1,TRBV7-2,CASSATGGSPLHF,TGTGCCAGCAGCGCGACAGGGGGCTCACCCCTCCACTTT
TRBJ2-3,.,.,TRBV25-1,CASSESQLLGGDTQYF,TGTGCCAGCAGTGAATCGCAACTCCTCGGAGGGGATACGCAGTATTTT
TRBJ2-5,.,.,TRBV29-1,CSGRVGQQETQYF,TGCAGCGGTAGAGTTGGACAGCAAGAGACCCAGTACTTC
TRBJ1-4,.,.,TRBV5-1,CASRGLPGNEKLFF,TGCGCCAGCAGAGGACTTCCCGGTAATGAAAAACTGTTTTTT
TRBJ1-4,.,TRBD1,TRBV19,CASSIKGRGRPNEKLFF,TGTGCCAGTAGTATAAAGGGCAGGGGGCGGCCTAATGAAAAACTGTTTTTT
TRBJ2-3,.,TRBD2,TRBV19,CASRTRGGADTQYF,TGTGCCAGCAGAACCCGTGGGGGGGCAGATACGCAGTATTTT
TRBJ2-7,.,TRBD1,TRBV5-5,CASSLGGQVSYEQYF,TGTGCCAGCAGCTTGGGGGGACAGGTATCCTACGAGCAGTACTTC
TRBJ1-5,.,.,TRBV6-5,CASSPDGGNQPQHF,TGTGCCAGCAGCCCAGACGGGGGTAATCAGCCCCAGCATTTT
TRBJ2-1,.,TRBD2,TRBV6-4,CASSDSAGGNNEQFF,TGTGCCAGCAGTGACTCGGCGGGGGGTAACAATGAGCAGTTCTTC
TRBJ2-1,few,TRBD1,TRBV25-1,CASSDQTGGVGDEQFF,TGTGCCAGCAGTGATCAAACAGGGGGCGTGGGTGATGAGCAGTTCTTC
TRBJ1-1,.,TRBD1,TRBV6-5,CASSYRTGGTEAFF,TGTGCCAGCAGTTACAGGACAGGGGGTACTGAAGCTTTCTTT
TRBJ1-4,.,.,TRBV28,CASRPNRELAEKLFF,TGTGCCAGCAGGCCTAACAGGGAGCTCGCTGAAAAACTGTTTTTT
TRBJ2-1,once,TRBD2,TRBV5-5,CASSLTSGYNEQFF,TGTGCCAGCAGCTTGACTAGCGGGTACAATGAGCAGTTCTTC
TRBJ1-1,.,.,TRBV28,CASKFIRNTEAFF,TGTGCCAGCAAGTTTATTAGGAACACTGAAGCTTTCTTT
TRBJ2-5,once,.,TRBV7-6,CASSLNGGRVRVETQYF,TGTGCCAGCAGCCTAAACGGGGGGCGAGTCCGAGTGGAGACCCAGTACTTC
TRBJ1-6,.,.,TRBV27,CASSFGYNSPLHF,TGTGCCAGCAGTTTCGGCTATAATTCACCCCTCCACTTT
TRBJ1-2,.,.,TRBV5-1,CASTKKTSDSDYGYTF,TGCGCCAGCACCAAGAAAACATCGGACAGCGACTATGGCTACACCTTC